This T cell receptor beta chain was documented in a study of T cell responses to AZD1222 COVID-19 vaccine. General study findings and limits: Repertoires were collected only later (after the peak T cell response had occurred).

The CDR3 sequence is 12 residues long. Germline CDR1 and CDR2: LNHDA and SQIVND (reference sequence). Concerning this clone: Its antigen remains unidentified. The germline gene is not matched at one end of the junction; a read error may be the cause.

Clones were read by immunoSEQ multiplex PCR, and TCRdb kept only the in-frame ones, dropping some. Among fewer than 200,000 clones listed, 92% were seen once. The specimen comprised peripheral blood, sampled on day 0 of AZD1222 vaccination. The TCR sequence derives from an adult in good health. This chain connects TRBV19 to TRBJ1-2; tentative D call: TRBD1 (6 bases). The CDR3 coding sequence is TGTGCCAGTAGTACACTCTCGACAGGAACGTACTTC. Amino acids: CASSTLSTGTYF.